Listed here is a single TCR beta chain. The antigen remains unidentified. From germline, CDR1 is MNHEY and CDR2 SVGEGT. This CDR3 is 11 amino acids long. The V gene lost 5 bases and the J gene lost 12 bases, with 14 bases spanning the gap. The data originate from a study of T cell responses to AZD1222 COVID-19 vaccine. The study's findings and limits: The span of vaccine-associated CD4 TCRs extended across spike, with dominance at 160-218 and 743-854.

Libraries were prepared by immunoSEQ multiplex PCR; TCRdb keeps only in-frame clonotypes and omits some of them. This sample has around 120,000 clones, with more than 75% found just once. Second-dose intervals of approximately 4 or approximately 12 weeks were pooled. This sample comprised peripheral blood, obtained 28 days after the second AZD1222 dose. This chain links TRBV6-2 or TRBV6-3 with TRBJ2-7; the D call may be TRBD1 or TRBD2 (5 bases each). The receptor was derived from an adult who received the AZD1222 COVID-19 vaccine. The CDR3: CASSRDSGPYF. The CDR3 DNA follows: TGTGCCAGCAGTCGAGACAGCGGACCGTACTTC.